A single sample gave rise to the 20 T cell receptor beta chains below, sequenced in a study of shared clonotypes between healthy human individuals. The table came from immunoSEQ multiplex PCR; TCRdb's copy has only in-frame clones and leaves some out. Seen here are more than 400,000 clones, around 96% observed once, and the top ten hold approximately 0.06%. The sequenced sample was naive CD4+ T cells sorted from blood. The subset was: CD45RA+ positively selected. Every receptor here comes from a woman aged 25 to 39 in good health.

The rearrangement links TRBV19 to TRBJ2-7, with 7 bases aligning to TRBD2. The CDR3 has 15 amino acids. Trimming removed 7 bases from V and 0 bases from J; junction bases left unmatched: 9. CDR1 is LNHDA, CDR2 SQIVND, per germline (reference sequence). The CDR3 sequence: CASKELAHGSYEQYF. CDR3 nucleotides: TGTGCCAGTAAGGAACTAGCGCATGGCTCCTACGAGCAGTACTTC.

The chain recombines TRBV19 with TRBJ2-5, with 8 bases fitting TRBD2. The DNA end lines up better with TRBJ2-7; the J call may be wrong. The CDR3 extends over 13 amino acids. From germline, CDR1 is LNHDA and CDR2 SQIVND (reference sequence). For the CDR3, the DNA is TGTGCCAGTAGTCCCGGGAGGGGATACGAGCAGTACTTC. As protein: CASSPGRGYEQYF.

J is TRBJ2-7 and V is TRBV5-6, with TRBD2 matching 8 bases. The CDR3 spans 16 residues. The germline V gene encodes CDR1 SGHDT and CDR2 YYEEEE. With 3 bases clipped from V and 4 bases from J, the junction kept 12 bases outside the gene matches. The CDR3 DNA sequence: TGTGCCAGCAGCTCCGGAAGGAAGCGGGAGTATTACGAGCAGTACTTC. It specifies CASSSGRKREYYEQYF.

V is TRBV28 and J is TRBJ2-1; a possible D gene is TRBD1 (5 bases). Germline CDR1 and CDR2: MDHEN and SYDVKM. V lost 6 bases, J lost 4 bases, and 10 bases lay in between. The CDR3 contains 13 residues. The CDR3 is CASRDTGYNEQFF. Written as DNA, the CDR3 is TGTGCCAGCAGGGACACAGGATACAATGAGCAGTTCTTC. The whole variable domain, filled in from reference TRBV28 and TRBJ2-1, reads DVKVTQSSRYLVKRTGEKVFLECVQDMDHENMFWYRQDPGLGLRLIYFSYDVKMKEKGDIPEGYSVSREKKERFSLILESASTNQTSMYLCASRDTGYNEQFFGPGTRLTVL.

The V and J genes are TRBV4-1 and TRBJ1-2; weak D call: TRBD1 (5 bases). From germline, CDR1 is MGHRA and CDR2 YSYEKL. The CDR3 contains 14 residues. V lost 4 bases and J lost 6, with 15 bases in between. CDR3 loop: CASSRSGTGDGYTF. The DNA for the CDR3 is TGCGCCAGCAGCCGCTCCGGGACGGGAGATGGCTACACCTTC.

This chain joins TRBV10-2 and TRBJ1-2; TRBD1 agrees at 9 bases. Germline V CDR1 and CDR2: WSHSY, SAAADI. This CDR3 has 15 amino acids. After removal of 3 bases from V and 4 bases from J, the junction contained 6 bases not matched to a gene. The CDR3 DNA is TGCGCCAGCAGTGACCCGGACAGGGGAGGCTATGGCTACACCTTC. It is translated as CASSDPDRGGYGYTF.

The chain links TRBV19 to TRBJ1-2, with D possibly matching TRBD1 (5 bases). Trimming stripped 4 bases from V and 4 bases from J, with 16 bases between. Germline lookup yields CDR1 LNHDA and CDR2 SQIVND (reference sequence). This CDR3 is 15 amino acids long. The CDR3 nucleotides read TGTGCCAGTAGTACCCAGCGAGGGACGGCCTATGGCTACACCTTC. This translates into CASSTQRGTAYGYTF. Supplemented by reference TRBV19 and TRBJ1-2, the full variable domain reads DGGITQSPKYLFRKEGQNVTLSCEQNLNHDAMYWYRQDPGQGLRLIYYSQIVNDFQKGDIAEGYSVSREKKESFPLTVTSAQKNPTAFYLCASSTQRGTAYGYTFGSGTRLTVV.

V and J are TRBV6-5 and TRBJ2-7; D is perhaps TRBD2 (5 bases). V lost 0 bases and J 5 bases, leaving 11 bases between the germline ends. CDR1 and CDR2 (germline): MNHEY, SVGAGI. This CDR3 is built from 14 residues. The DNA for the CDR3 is TGTGCCAGCAGTTACTCGCCAGGAGGCAACGAGCAGTACTTC. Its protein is CASSYSPGGNEQYF.

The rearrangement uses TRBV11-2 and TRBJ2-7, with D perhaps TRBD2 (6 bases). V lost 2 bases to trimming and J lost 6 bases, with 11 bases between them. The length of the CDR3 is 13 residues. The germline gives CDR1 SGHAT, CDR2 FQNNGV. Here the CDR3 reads CASSLPLGGEQYF. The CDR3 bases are TGTGCCAGCAGCTTACCCCTGGGGGGCGAGCAGTACTTC.

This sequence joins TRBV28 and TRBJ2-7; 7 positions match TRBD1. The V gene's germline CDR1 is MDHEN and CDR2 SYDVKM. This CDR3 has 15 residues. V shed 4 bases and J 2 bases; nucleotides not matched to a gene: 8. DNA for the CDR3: TGTGCCAGCAGTTCAGGACAGGTGACAGCCTACGAGCAGTACTTC. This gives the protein CASSSGQVTAYEQYF.

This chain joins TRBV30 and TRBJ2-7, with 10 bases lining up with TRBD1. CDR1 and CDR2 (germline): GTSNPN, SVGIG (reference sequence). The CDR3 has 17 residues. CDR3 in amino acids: CAGGSRTGGFFGSEQYF. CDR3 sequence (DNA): TGTGCTGGGGGAAGCAGGACAGGGGGTTTCTTTGGTAGCGAGCAGTACTTC.

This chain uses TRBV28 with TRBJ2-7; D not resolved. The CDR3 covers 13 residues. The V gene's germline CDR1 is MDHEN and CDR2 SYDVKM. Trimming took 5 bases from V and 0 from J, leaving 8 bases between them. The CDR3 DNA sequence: TGTGCCAGCAGTCAGTCTTTCTCCTACGAGCAGTACTTC. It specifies CASSQSFSYEQYF. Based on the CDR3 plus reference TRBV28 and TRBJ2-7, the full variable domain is DVKVTQSSRYLVKRTGEKVFLECVQDMDHENMFWYRQDPGLGLRLIYFSYDVKMKEKGDIPEGYSVSREKKERFSLILESASTNQTSMYLCASSQSFSYEQYFGPGTRLTVT.

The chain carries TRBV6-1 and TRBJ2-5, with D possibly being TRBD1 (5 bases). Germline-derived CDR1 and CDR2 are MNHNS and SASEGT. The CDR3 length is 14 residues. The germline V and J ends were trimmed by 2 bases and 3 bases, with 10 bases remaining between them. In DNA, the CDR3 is TGTGCCAGCAGTGAATTCGGCAGGGAAGAGACCCAGTACTTC. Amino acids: CASSEFGREETQYF.

The CDR3 DNA reads TGCAGCGTTGAAATAGGACAGGACACTGAAGCTTTCTTT. The encoded protein is CSVEIGQDTEAFF. The chain employs TRBV29-1 and TRBJ1-1; 7 bases line up with TRBD1. Germline values: CDR1 SQVTM, CDR2 ANQGSEA. The V gene end was trimmed by 2 bases and the J gene end by 3 bases; junction bases not matched to a gene: 3. The CDR3 runs 13 residues.

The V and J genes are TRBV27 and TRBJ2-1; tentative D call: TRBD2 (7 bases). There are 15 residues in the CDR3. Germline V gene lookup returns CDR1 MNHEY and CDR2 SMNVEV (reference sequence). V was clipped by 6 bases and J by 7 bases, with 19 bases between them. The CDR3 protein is CASSPTGGGNNEQFF. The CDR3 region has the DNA TGTGCCAGCAGCCCAACGGGGGGCGGGAATAATGAGCAGTTCTTC.

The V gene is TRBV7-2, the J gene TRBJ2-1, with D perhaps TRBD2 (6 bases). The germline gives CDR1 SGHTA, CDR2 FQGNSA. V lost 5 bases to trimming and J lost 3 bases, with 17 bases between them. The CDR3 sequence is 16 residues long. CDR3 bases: TGTGCCAGCAGCCAGGGCTCGGGAGCCGGCTACAATGAGCAGTTCTTC. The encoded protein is CASSQGSGAGYNEQFF.

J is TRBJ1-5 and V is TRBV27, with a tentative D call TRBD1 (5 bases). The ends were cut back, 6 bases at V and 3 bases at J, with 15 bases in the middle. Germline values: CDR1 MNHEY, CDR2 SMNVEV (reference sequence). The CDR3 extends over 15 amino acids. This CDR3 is CASRTRGYPNQPQHF. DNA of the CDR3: TGTGCCAGCAGAACGAGGGGTTACCCCAATCAGCCCCAGCATTTT.

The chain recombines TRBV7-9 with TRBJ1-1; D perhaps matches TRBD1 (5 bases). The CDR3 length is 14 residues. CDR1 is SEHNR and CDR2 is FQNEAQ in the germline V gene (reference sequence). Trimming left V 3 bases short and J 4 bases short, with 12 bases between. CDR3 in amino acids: CASSFQQEGTEAFF. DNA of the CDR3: TGTGCCAGCAGCTTCCAACAGGAGGGCACTGAAGCTTTCTTT.

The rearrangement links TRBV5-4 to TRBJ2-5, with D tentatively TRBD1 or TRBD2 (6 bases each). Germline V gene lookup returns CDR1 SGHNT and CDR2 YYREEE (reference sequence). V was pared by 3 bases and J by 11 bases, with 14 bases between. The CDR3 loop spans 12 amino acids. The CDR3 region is CASSSGAWEQYF. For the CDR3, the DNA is TGTGCCAGCAGCTCGGGGGCGTGGGAGCAGTACTTC.

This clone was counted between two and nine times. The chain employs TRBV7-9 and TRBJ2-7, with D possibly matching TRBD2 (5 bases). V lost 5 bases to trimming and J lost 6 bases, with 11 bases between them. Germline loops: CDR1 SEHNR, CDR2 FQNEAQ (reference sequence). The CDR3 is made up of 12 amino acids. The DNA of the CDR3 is TGTGCCAGCAGCGGAGGCGGTCCCGAGCAGTACTTC. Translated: CASSGGGPEQYF.